This entry lists 23 T cell receptor beta chains sequenced from one sample in a study of cytomegalovirus exposure and HLA in healthy donors. The primer mix had 60 Vbeta and 13 Jbeta primers. Measured with immunoSEQ multiplex PCR; TCRdb has only the in-frame clones, and not every one. There are hundreds of thousands of clones in the sample; about 80% occur only once, and around 1.4% lies in the top ten. Sequenced input: PBMCs. The receptor set was obtained from a girl aged 10-17 years in good health and CMV-seronegative.

This clone was recorded once. The J gene is TRBJ1-4, the V gene TRBV28; 10 nucleotides line up with TRBD1. The CDR3 has 16 residues. Trimming took 6 bases from V and 6 from J; bases not matched to a gene: 10. Germline V gene lookup returns CDR1 MDHEN and CDR2 SYDVKM. The CDR3 sequence: CASSSPGQGTYEKLFF. Here the CDR3 DNA reads TGTGCCAGCAGCTCACCGGGACAGGGGACGTATGAAAAACTGTTTTTT.

The rearrangement links TRBV28 to TRBJ2-7; D perhaps matches TRBD1 (6 bases). This CDR3 has 13 amino acids. Germline-derived CDR1 and CDR2 are MDHEN and SYDVKM. The ends were cut back, 3 bases at V and 6 bases at J, with 12 bases in the middle. CDR3 region: CASSFSTGLEQYF. The CDR3 DNA reads as TGTGCCAGCAGTTTTTCCACAGGGCTCGAGCAGTACTTC.

The V gene is TRBV19, the J gene TRBJ2-1; 13 bases map to TRBD2. J gave up 0 bases and V 4 bases, and 9 bases lay outside the gene matches. This CDR3 is 19 amino acids long. The germline CDR1 and CDR2 sequences are LNHDA and SQIVND (reference sequence). The chain's CDR3 is CASSRRLAGGSFSYNEQFF. CDR3 in DNA: TGTGCCAGTAGTAGGAGACTAGCGGGGGGATCCTTCTCCTACAATGAGCAGTTCTTC.

V usage is TRBV2 and J usage is TRBJ2-2, with TRBD2 matching 8 bases. J gave up 5 bases and V 7 bases, and 6 bases lay outside the gene matches. CDR1 is SNHLY and CDR2 is FYNNEI in the germline V gene. The CDR3 contains 14 residues. CDR3 region: CASNLSGGTGELFF. The CDR3 nucleotides read TGTGCCAGCAACCTGAGCGGGGGAACCGGGGAGCTGTTTTTT.

The V gene is TRBV19, the J gene TRBJ1-1, with TRBD1 as a possible D gene (6 bases). This CDR3 region has 18 residues. Germline loops: CDR1 LNHDA, CDR2 SQIVND (reference sequence). Trimming shortened V by 7 bases and J by 5 bases, and 29 bases separated the two germline ends. The CDR3 loop reads CASIRVPVNRERRTEAFF. DNA of the CDR3: TGTGCCAGTATCCGCGTACCGGTAAACAGGGAGCGGAGAACTGAAGCTTTCTTT.

The gene calls are TRBV6-6 and TRBJ1-6, with TRBD1 identical over 11 bases. Germline CDR1 is MNHNY and CDR2 is SVGAGI (reference sequence). The CDR3 length is 13 residues. The V segment lost 7 bases and the J segment 10 bases; nucleotides outside the gene matches: 3. The CDR3 spells CASMGTGGSPLHF. The CDR3 DNA sequence: TGTGCCAGCATGGGGACAGGGGGATCACCCCTCCACTTT.

The J gene is TRBJ1-5, the V gene TRBV19, with TRBD1 identical over 9 bases. Germline V gene sequence: CDR1 LNHDA, CDR2 SQIVND (reference sequence). The CDR3 has 15 amino acids. J was trimmed by 3 bases and V by 3 bases; bases with no gene match: 3. The CDR3 protein is CASSIWTGDNQPQHF. The DNA of the CDR3 is TGTGCCAGTAGTATCTGGACAGGGGACAATCAGCCCCAGCATTTT. Filled out from reference TRBV19 and TRBJ1-5, the complete variable domain reads DGGITQSPKYLFRKEGQNVTLSCEQNLNHDAMYWYRQDPGQGLRLIYYSQIVNDFQKGDIAEGYSVSREKKESFPLTVTSAQKNPTAFYLCASSIWTGDNQPQHFGDGTRLSIL.

The J gene is TRBJ1-5, the V gene TRBV6-5; TRBD1 might be the D (6 bases). CDR1 MNHEY and CDR2 SVGAGI come from the germline V gene. The length of the CDR3 is 14 residues. Deletions cut 6 bases from V and 1 base from J, with 10 bases between. CDR3 protein: CASSNRDSNQPQHF. CDR3 in DNA: TGTGCCAGCAGCAACAGGGACAGCAATCAGCCCCAGCATTTT.

The chain uses TRBV6-1 and TRBJ1-2; TRBD1 matches at 9 bases. Germline V gene lookup returns CDR1 MNHNS and CDR2 SASEGT. The V and J ends lost 2 bases and 0 bases, in that order; junction bases with no gene match: 4. The CDR3 sequence is 16 residues long. The CDR3 DNA reads as TGTGCCAGCAGTGAAATGGGGACAGGGTCTAACTATGGCTACACCTTC. The encoded protein is CASSEMGTGSNYGYTF.

CDR3 amino acids: CASSPRREPDTQYF. The CDR3 coding sequence is TGTGCCAGCAGCCCCCGCCGAGAGCCCGATACGCAGTATTTT. The chain carries TRBV9 and TRBJ2-3; no clear D gene. The germline V and J ends were trimmed by 4 bases and 6 bases, with 15 bases remaining between them. The germline gives CDR1 SGDLS, CDR2 YYNGEE. The CDR3 is made up of 14 amino acids.

The CDR3 sequence is CASSNQGNNEQFF. The CDR3 nucleotides read TGCGCCAGCAGCAATCAGGGAAACAATGAGCAGTTCTTC. The chain has TRBV5-1 and TRBJ2-1; weak D call: TRBD1 (5 bases). Trimming removed 4 bases from V and 5 bases from J, with 10 bases in between. The CDR3 contains 13 residues. Germline CDR1 reads SGHRS; CDR2 reads YFSETQ.

The chain links TRBV5-4 to TRBJ2-5; 9 nucleotides agree with TRBD1. The J call may be mistaken, given a closer DNA end match to TRBJ2-7. Germline CDR1 and CDR2: SGHNT and YYREEE (reference sequence). The CDR3 consists of 15 residues. CDR3 amino acids: CASSLGGTGRYEQYF. Here the CDR3 DNA reads TGTGCCAGCAGCTTGGGGGGGACAGGGAGGTACGAGCAGTACTTC.

In DNA form, the CDR3 reads TGTGCCAGCAGTTTATCTGGTGGGGCCTCCTACGAGCAGTACTTC. It codes for CASSLSGGASYEQYF. The rearrangement joins TRBV27 to TRBJ2-7, with a weak D call TRBD1 (5 bases). V lost 0 bases, J lost 0 bases, and 9 bases lay in between. From germline, CDR1 is MNHEY and CDR2 SMNVEV (reference sequence). This CDR3 has 15 residues.

The V call is TRBV7-9, the J call TRBJ1-2; D is perhaps TRBD1 (5 bases). Looked up from germline, CDR1 is SEHNR and CDR2 is FQNEAQ (reference sequence). Trimming stripped 6 bases from V and 14 bases from J, with 13 bases between. This CDR3 spans 10 amino acids. The CDR3 here is CASRGSGLTF. The CDR3 nucleotides read TGTGCCAGCAGGGGATCAGGGCTGACCTTC.

The rearrangement joins TRBV10-2 to TRBJ2-2, with TRBD2 matching over 14 bases. Unmatched junction bases numbered 3, after V lost 9 bases and J lost 0 bases. The germline V gene encodes CDR1 WSHSY and CDR2 SAAADI. The length of the CDR3 is 16 residues. The CDR3 DNA is TGCGCCAGTAGGACTAGCGGGGGGACGAACACCGGGGAGCTGTTTTTT. Encoded protein: CASRTSGGTNTGELFF.

The V gene is TRBV6-1, the J gene TRBJ1-2; TRBD1 might be the D (5 bases). CDR3 length equals 13 residues. Germline V gene lookup returns CDR1 MNHNS and CDR2 SASEGT. V lost 2 bases, J lost 5 bases, and 9 bases lay in between. CDR3 in amino acids: CASSEIAGYGYTF. DNA for the CDR3: TGTGCCAGCAGTGAAATAGCAGGGTATGGCTACACCTTC.

This chain uses TRBV5-1 with TRBJ2-2; 10 nucleotides agree with TRBD1. The CDR3 spans 15 residues. V was pared by 0 bases and J by 6 bases, with 2 bases of the junction left unmatched. Per germline, CDR1 SGHRS and CDR2 YFSETQ. The CDR3 coding sequence is TGCGCCAGCAGCTTGGGACAGGGGGCGGCCGGGGAGCTGTTTTTT. Amino acids: CASSLGQGAAGELFF. The full variable domain, in which reference TRBV5-1 and TRBJ2-2 provide the parts outside the CDR3, is KAGVTQTPRYLIKTRGQQVTLSCSPISGHRSVSWYQQTPGQGLQFLFEYFSETQRNKGNFPGRFSGRQFSNSRSEMNVSTLELGDSALYLCASSLGQGAAGELFFGEGSRLTVL.

The chain joins TRBV5-1 to TRBJ2-1; 9 nucleotides agree with TRBD2. V lost 0 bases and J lost 5; bases outside the gene matches: 6. Germline lookup yields CDR1 SGHRS and CDR2 YFSETQ. The length of the CDR3 is 16 residues. The DNA for the CDR3 is TGCGCCAGCAGCTTGGGTGCGGGGGGGCGGGACAATGAGCAGTTCTTC. This sequence encodes CASSLGAGGRDNEQFF.

This sequence joins TRBV7-8 and TRBJ1-3, with a possible D match to TRBD1 (6 bases). V lost 8 bases, J lost 3 bases, and 17 bases lay in between. Germline V gene sequence: CDR1 SGHVS, CDR2 FQNEAQ. CDR3 length: 15 amino acids. The CDR3, as DNA: TGTGCCAGCTCAGGGGAGCGTGCCGTTGGAAACACCATATATTTT. Residues: CASSGERAVGNTIYF.

The chain employs TRBV4-1 and TRBJ2-5, with 7 bases that match TRBD1. The V gene end was trimmed by 3 bases and the J gene end by 1 base; junction bases not matched to a gene: 5. Germline values: CDR1 MGHRA, CDR2 YSYEKL. This CDR3 region has 15 residues. CDR3 residues: CASSQLGTAQETQYF. CDR3 sequence (DNA): TGCGCCAGCAGCCAGTTGGGGACAGCCCAAGAGACCCAGTACTTC.

The chain links TRBV10-3 to TRBJ2-7; 10 bases are a match to TRBD2. With 2 bases clipped from V and 3 bases from J, the junction kept 10 bases outside the gene matches. The CDR3 consists of 17 residues. Germline CDR1 reads ENHRY; CDR2 reads SYGVKD. CDR3 residues: CAISELWTSGKNYEQYF. CDR3 coding DNA: TGTGCCATCAGTGAGCTATGGACTAGCGGAAAGAACTACGAGCAGTACTTC.

The gene calls are TRBV6-1 and TRBJ1-2; 12 bases agree with TRBD1. Germline V gives CDR1 MNHNS, CDR2 SASEGT. V lost 6 bases and J lost 8; bases outside the gene matches: 10. The CDR3 totals 15 residues. The CDR3 protein is CASRDPGTGGSGYTF. CDR3 bases: TGTGCCAGCAGAGACCCCGGGACAGGGGGCTCGGGCTACACCTTC.

A single count supports this clone. V and J are TRBV19 and TRBJ1-2; D remains unclear. CDR1 and CDR2 from the germline V gene are LNHDA and SQIVND (reference sequence). This CDR3 region has 13 residues. The V and J ends lost 4 bases and 1 base respectively, with 7 bases between them. The CDR3 DNA reads as TGTGCCAGTAGTACATCGGGTAACTATGGCTACACCTTC. Translated: CASSTSGNYGYTF.